The clone carrying this T cell receptor beta chain has just a few counts. The data were obtained in a study of T cells after yellow fever vaccination. By 5'RACE template switching, TCR cDNA was produced, with a universal primer site and UMIs added in the process. Each CDR3 protein gets one entry after TCRdb re-called the 5' RACE reads with MiXCR. The sample contains about 400,000 distinct CDR3 sequences, 6.2% of which appear only once. Between the trimmed V and J ends, which lost 7 bases and 4 bases, there was a span of 20 bases. CDR1 is SGHNT, CDR2 YYREEE, per germline (reference sequence). The CDR3 runs to 15 residues.

J is TRBJ1-1 and V is TRBV5-4; tentative D call: TRBD1 (6 bases). The sequenced sample was PBMCs, obtained 5 days after the yellow fever booster vaccination. The clonotype originates from a man aged 30 to 45 who received the YFV17D yellow fever vaccine. The CDR3 bases are TGTGCCAGCTACTCAGGGGCCAAGGGGACCACTGAAGCTTTCTTT. As protein: CASYSGAKGTTEAFF.